This T cell receptor (beta chain) was retrieved from a study of shared clonotypes between healthy human individuals. Study conclusions and caveats: Estimated richness was generally greater in naive than memory subsets. Clonotypes shared by all four donors outscored non-shared clonotypes in generation probability.

The method was immunoSEQ multiplex PCR; TCRdb's version includes in-frame clones alone and lacks a portion of them. The sample includes about a million clones, roughly 80% of them seen just once. Donors were healthy HIV-negative adults without recent acute infections or vaccinations. The length of the CDR3 is 15 residues. Trimming left V 1 base short and J 4 bases short, with 16 bases between. Germline V gene sequence: CDR1 GTSNPN, CDR2 SVGIG (reference sequence). To note about this clone: The target antigen is unknown.

The V and J genes are TRBV30 and TRBJ1-2; a possible D gene is TRBD1 (6 bases). The TCR comes from a man younger than 35 in good health. Sequenced: memory CD4+ T cells sorted from blood. Subset denoted: CD45RA-negative fraction. The chain's CDR3 is CAWSGGGGWSYGYTF. The CDR3 nucleotides are TGTGCCTGGAGTGGGGGCGGGGGCTGGAGCTATGGCTACACCTTC.